This T cell receptor (beta chain) came from a study of T cell responses to AZD1222 COVID-19 vaccine. Study conclusions and caveats: The study identified only five to seven AZD1222 recipients as seropositive at baseline. Donors were largely white British and mainly female; clonal diversity was possibly underestimated. The breadth and depth of Spike-specific TCRs increased once two AZD1222 doses had been given.

Germline CDR1 is SEHNR and CDR2 is FQNEAQ (reference sequence). The CDR3 totals 16 residues. Trimming pared 0 bases from V and 6 bases from J, leaving 17 bases between. The table came from immunoSEQ multiplex PCR; TCRdb's copy has only in-frame clones and leaves some out. Here the sample spans approximately 27,000 clones, roughly nine tenths being singletons. This clone occurred once. Its antigen is still unknown. V and J are TRBV7-9 and TRBJ1-2; D might be TRBD1 (6 bases). Sequencing used peripheral blood, obtained on day 0 of AZD1222 vaccination. The clonotype originates from an adult in good health. CDR3 residues: CASSLAQGFQGNGYTF. CDR3 nucleotides: TGTGCCAGCAGCTTAGCTCAGGGGTTTCAGGGAAATGGCTACACCTTC.